This T cell receptor (beta chain) originates from a study of blood T cell repertoires in COVID-19. At the level of the study: Specimens from acute and convalescent COVID-19 originated in the United States, Italy and Spain. In each case, the material was cDNA or gDNA derived from T cells, B-cell-depleted T cells, or PBMCs.

The CDR3 extends over 17 amino acids. From germline, CDR1 is LGHNA and CDR2 YSLEER. V shed 3 bases, J shed 4 bases, and the junction held 10 bases outside the gene matches. As processed by the authors: Amplified reference gene primers provided the basis for estimating nucleated cell counts. The data were produced by immunoSEQ multiplex PCR, yet TCRdb's version contains in-frame clones alone and is incomplete. Clone size and the V and J calls come from that table; the DNA yielded D and trimming. Among tens of thousands of clones listed, approximately 85% were seen once. The source material was peripheral blood. This chain uses TRBV4-3 with TRBJ1-2, with 11 bases fitting TRBD1. The receptor was isolated from a man at least 80 years old with acute or convalescent COVID-19. The CDR3 sequence: CASSQDLRTGGGYGYTF. CDR3 sequence (DNA): TGCGCCAGCAGCCAGGACCTTAGGACAGGGGGCGGCTATGGCTACACCTTC.